These 2 T cell receptor beta chains were all obtained from the same sample, sequenced in a study of T cells after yellow fever vaccination. TCRdb re-derived calls from the 5' RACE reads in MiXCR, one entry per CDR3 protein. The data show roughly 60,000 distinct CDR3 sequences, with 7.1% seen just once and less than 45% held by the top ten. The source material was CD8+ T cells sorted from PBMCs, sampled on the day of the first yellow fever vaccination. These receptors were obtained from a man between 18 and 29 years old who received the YFV17D yellow fever vaccine.

This clonotype was seen ten or more times. The chain combines TRBV6-4 with TRBJ1-4; possibly TRBD1 for D (5 bases). Germline V lookup: CDR1 MRHNA, CDR2 SNTAGT. Trimming shortened V by 6 bases and J by 7 bases, and 9 bases separated the two germline ends. The length of the CDR3 is 12 residues. CDR3 residues: CASRWGFEKLFF. Written as DNA, the CDR3 is TGTGCCAGCAGATGGGGGTTTGAAAAACTGTTTTTT.

This clonotype was observed a few times. The genes are TRBV7-6 and TRBJ2-1, with 8 positions matching TRBD1. In germline, CDR1 is SGHVS, CDR2 FNYEAQ. With V trimmed by 2 bases and J by 10 bases, 10 bases remained unmatched. The CDR3 consists of 15 residues. CDR3 in DNA: TGTGCCAGCAGCTTAACAGGGGGAGGAATAATAGAGCAGTTCTTC. It encodes CASSLTGGGIIEQFF.